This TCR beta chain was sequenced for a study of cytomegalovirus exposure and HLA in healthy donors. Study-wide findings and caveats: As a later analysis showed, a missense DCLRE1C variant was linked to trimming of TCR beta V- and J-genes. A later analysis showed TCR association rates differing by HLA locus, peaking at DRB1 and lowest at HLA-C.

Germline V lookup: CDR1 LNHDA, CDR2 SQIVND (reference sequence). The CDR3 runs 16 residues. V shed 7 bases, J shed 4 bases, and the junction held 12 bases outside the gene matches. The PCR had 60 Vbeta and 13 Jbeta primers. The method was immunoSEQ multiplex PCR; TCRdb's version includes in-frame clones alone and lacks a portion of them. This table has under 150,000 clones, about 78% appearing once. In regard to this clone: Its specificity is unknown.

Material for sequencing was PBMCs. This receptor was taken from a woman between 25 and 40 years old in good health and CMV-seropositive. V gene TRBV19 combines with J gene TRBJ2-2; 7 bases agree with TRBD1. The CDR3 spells CASTKPWTGGTGELFF. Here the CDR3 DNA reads TGTGCCAGTACCAAACCTTGGACAGGAGGCACCGGGGAGCTGTTTTTT.